The clone carrying this TCR beta chain has a count of ten or more. Its matching antigen is unknown. From the germline J gene comes the end of the CDR3, since the read stops 3 residues before it. Both groups were predominantly of Caucasian heritage. This CDR3 region has 15 residues. Between the trimmed V and J ends, which lost 0 bases and 4 bases, there was a span of 10 bases. Looked up from germline, CDR1 is SGHRS and CDR2 is YFSETQ. The repertoire was sequenced with immunoSEQ multiplex PCR; TCRdb's copy has only in-frame clones and lacks some. The data show roughly 79,000 clones, with none appearing a single time. The record originates from a study of T cell clonality in common variable immunodeficiency. Study-level points and caveats: The cause of increased CVID clonality remains unclear without subpopulation sequencing.

Sequenced material: peripheral blood mononuclear cells. This sequence was found in a person between 18 and 70 years old in good health. The chain is built from TRBV5-1 and TRBJ2-2, with D perhaps matching TRBD2 (7 bases). The sequenced CDR3 bases are TGCGCCAGCAGCTTGGCCGGGGGGCGCACCGGGGAG. Protein sequence: CASSLAGGRTGE. The full CDR3 sequence reads CASSLAGGRTGELFF.